The 4 T cell receptor beta chains in this list originate from one sample, sequenced in a study of T-cell reconstitution after alpha-beta-depleted transplantation in children. Preparation of the TCRbeta library used unique molecular identifiers. TCRdb recomputed calls from the PCR reads with MiXCR, one row per CDR3 protein. The table lists 200,000 to 250,000 distinct CDR3 sequences, about 11% of them singletons. The material was PBMCs, obtained before TCRalphabeta/CD19-depleted stem cell transplant. Receptors were obtained from a child under two years old with acute myeloid leukemia, due to receive a stem cell transplant.

Many counts were recorded for this clonotype. The genes are TRBV28 and TRBJ1-1, with D perhaps TRBD1 (6 bases). Germline CDR1 MDHEN, CDR2 SYDVKM. V lost 7 bases to trimming and J lost 7 bases, with 10 bases between them. This CDR3 is 11 amino acids long. The CDR3 bases are TGTGCCAGCATAGGGGGGCTTGAAGCTTTCTTT. Protein: CASIGGLEAFF.

The rearrangement uses TRBV3-1 and TRBJ1-1; 7 nucleotides agree with TRBD1. V dropped 0 bases and J dropped 1; count of bases not matched to a gene: 5. Germline values: CDR1 LGHDT, CDR2 YNNKEL (reference sequence). This CDR3 is built from 16 residues. The CDR3 region is CASSQESAGGNTEAFF. The CDR3 region has the DNA TGTGCCAGCAGCCAAGAATCGGCAGGGGGGAACACTGAAGCTTTCTTT. The full variable domain, rest sourced from reference TRBV3-1 and TRBJ1-1, is DTAVSQTPKYLVTQMGNDKSIKCEQNLGHDTMYWYKQDSKKFLKIMFSYNNKELIINETVPNRFSPKSPDKAHLNLHINSLELGDSAVYFCASSQESAGGNTEAFFGQGTRLTVV.

This clonotype has ten or more counts. This chain joins TRBV6-1 and TRBJ1-6; D is undetermined. Germline V lookup: CDR1 MNHNS, CDR2 SASEGT. V lost 6 bases and J lost 7, with 10 bases in between. This CDR3 is built from 13 residues. As DNA, the CDR3 is TGTGCCAGCAGATCGATGGCCAATTCACCCCTCCACTTT. This gives the protein CASRSMANSPLHF.

This clonotype was picked up many times. V is TRBV7-3 and J is TRBJ1-4; 8 nucleotides match TRBD1. The CDR3 has 13 residues. The V segment lost 6 bases and the J segment 7 bases; nucleotides outside the gene matches: 4. CDR1 SGHTA and CDR2 FQGTGA come from the germline V gene. The CDR3 sequence: CASSRGQGEKLFF. In nucleotides, the CDR3 is TGTGCCAGCAGTCGCGGACAGGGTGAAAAACTGTTTTTT.